This T cell receptor (beta chain) was sequenced for a study of PD-1 blockade in classical Hodgkin lymphoma. The study's findings and limits: Causes of the repertoire differences remain undefined, possibly disease activity or prior therapy. Reports described newly diagnosed patients as having lower baseline TCR diversity than healthy donors.

Germline CDR1 is ENHRY and CDR2 is SYGVKD. V gave up 8 bases and J gave up 0 bases; unmatched junction bases: 12. This CDR3 has 16 residues. Time point described: newly diagnosed, previously untreated cHL patient sample. Comparison PBMCs came from previously untreated, newly diagnosed classical Hodgkin lymphoma patients. A note on this clone: What it binds is not known.

Repertoires were generated with immunoSEQ multiplex PCR, while TCRdb's copy carries only in-frame clones and drops some. The profile covers roughly 70,000 clones, with over 90% appearing a single time and roughly 2.5% taken by the ten largest. The sequence derives from a human donor with classical Hodgkin lymphoma. The J gene is TRBJ1-1, the V gene TRBV10-3; 7 positions agree with TRBD1. The sequencing sample was made of peripheral blood mononuclear cells (PBMCs). The CDR3: CAIGPWTGRVNTEAFF. In DNA, the CDR3 is TGTGCCATCGGTCCTTGGACAGGAAGGGTGAACACTGAAGCTTTCTTT.